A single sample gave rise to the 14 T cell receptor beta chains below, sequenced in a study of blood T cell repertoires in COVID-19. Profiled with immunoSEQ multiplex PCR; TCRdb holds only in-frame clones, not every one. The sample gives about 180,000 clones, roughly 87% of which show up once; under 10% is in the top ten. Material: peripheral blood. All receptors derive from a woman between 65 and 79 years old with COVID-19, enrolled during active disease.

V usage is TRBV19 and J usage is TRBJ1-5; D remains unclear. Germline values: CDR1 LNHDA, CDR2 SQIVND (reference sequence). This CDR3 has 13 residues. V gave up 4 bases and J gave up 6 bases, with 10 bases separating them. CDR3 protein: CASSTIGGQPQHF. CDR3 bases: TGTGCCAGTAGTACAATTGGAGGTCAGCCCCAGCATTTT.

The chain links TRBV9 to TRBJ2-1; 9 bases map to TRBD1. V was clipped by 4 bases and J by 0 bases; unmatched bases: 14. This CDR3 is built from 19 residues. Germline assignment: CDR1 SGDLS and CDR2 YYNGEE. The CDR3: CASSPRPGQGASSYNEQFF. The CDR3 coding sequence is TGTGCCAGCAGCCCCCGGCCGGGACAGGGCGCCAGCTCCTACAATGAGCAGTTCTTC.

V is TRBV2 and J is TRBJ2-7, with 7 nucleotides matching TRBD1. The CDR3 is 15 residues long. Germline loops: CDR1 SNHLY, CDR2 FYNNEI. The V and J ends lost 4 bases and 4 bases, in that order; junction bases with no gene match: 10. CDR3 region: CASSVGGATGYEQYF. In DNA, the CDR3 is TGTGCCAGCAGTGTTGGAGGTGCGACAGGGTACGAGCAGTACTTC. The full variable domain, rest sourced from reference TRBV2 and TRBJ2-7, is EPEVTQTPSHQVTQMGQEVILRCVPISNHLYFYWYRQILGQKVEFLVSFYNNEISEKSEIFDDQFSVERPDGSNFTLKIRSTKLEDSAMYFCASSVGGATGYEQYFGPGTRLTVT.

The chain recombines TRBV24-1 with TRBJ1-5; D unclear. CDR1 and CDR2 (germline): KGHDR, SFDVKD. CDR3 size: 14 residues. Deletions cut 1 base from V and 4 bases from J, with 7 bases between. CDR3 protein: CATSDLNSNQPQHF. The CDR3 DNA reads TGTGCCACCAGTGATTTAAACAGTAATCAGCCCCAGCATTTT.

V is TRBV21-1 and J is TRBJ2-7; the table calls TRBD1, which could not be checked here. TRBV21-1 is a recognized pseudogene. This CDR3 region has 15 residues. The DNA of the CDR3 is TGTGCCAGCAGCAAATCCGCACAGCCACTTTACGAGCAGTACTTC. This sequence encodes CASSKSAQPLYEQYF.

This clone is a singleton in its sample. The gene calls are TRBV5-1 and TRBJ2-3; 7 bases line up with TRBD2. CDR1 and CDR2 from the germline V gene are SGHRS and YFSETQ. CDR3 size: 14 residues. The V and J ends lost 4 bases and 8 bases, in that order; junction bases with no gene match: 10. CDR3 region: CASSLDSRGGTQYF. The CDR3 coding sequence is TGCGCCAGCAGCCTAGACTCCCGCGGGGGTACGCAGTATTTT.

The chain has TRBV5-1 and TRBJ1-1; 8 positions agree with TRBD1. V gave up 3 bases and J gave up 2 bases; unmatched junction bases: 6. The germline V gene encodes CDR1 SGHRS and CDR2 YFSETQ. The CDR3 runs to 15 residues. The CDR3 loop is CASSSGTGGNTEAFF. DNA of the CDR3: TGCGCCAGCAGCTCGGGAACAGGGGGTAACACTGAAGCTTTCTTT.

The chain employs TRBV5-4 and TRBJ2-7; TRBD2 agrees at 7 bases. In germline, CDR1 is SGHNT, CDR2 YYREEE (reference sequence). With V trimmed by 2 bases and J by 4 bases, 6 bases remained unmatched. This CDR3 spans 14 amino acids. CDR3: CASSFSGGRYEQYF. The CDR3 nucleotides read TGTGCCAGCAGCTTTTCTGGCGGGAGATACGAGCAGTACTTC.

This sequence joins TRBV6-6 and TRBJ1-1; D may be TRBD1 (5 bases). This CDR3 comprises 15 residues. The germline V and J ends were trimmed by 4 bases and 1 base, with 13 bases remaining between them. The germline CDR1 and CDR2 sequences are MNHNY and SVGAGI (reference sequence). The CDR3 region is CASSSLEGRNTEAFF. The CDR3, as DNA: TGTGCCAGCAGTTCCCTGGAGGGGAGGAACACTGAAGCTTTCTTT.

CDR3 in DNA: TGTGCCAGCAGCTTGGCGGGCGGGGCGAACACCGGGGAGCTGTTTTTT. As protein: CASSLAGGANTGELFF. The chain couples TRBV5-4 to TRBJ2-2; possible D gene TRBD2, 6 bases. The germline CDR1 and CDR2 sequences are SGHNT and YYREEE (reference sequence). This CDR3 spans 16 amino acids. The V end was cut by 0 bases, the J end by 0 bases, with 9 bases between.

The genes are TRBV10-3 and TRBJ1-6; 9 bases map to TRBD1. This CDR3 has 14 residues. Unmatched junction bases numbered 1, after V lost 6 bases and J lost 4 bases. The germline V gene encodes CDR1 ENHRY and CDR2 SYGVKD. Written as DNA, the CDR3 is TGTGCCATCAGAGGGACAGGGTATAATTCACCCCTCCACTTT. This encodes CAIRGTGYNSPLHF.

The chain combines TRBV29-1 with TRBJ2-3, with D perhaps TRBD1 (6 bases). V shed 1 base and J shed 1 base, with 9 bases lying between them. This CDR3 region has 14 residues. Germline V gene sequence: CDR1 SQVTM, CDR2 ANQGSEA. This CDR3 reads CSVEGGHGTDTQYF. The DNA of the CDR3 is TGCAGCGTTGAAGGGGGACATGGCACAGATACGCAGTATTTT.

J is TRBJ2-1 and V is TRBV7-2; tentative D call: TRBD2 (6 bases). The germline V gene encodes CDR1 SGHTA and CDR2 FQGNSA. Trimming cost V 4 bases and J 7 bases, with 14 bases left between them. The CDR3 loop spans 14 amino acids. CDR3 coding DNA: TGTGCCAGCAGCTCTCTAAGGAGGGTGAATGAGCAGTTCTTC. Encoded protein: CASSSLRRVNEQFF.

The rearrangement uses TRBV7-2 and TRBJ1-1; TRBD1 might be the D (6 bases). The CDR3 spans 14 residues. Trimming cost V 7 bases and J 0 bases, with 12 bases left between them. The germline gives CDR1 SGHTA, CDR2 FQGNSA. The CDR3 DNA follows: TGTGCCAGCACCAGGGGTGCGGTGAACACTGAAGCTTTCTTT. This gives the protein CASTRGAVNTEAFF.